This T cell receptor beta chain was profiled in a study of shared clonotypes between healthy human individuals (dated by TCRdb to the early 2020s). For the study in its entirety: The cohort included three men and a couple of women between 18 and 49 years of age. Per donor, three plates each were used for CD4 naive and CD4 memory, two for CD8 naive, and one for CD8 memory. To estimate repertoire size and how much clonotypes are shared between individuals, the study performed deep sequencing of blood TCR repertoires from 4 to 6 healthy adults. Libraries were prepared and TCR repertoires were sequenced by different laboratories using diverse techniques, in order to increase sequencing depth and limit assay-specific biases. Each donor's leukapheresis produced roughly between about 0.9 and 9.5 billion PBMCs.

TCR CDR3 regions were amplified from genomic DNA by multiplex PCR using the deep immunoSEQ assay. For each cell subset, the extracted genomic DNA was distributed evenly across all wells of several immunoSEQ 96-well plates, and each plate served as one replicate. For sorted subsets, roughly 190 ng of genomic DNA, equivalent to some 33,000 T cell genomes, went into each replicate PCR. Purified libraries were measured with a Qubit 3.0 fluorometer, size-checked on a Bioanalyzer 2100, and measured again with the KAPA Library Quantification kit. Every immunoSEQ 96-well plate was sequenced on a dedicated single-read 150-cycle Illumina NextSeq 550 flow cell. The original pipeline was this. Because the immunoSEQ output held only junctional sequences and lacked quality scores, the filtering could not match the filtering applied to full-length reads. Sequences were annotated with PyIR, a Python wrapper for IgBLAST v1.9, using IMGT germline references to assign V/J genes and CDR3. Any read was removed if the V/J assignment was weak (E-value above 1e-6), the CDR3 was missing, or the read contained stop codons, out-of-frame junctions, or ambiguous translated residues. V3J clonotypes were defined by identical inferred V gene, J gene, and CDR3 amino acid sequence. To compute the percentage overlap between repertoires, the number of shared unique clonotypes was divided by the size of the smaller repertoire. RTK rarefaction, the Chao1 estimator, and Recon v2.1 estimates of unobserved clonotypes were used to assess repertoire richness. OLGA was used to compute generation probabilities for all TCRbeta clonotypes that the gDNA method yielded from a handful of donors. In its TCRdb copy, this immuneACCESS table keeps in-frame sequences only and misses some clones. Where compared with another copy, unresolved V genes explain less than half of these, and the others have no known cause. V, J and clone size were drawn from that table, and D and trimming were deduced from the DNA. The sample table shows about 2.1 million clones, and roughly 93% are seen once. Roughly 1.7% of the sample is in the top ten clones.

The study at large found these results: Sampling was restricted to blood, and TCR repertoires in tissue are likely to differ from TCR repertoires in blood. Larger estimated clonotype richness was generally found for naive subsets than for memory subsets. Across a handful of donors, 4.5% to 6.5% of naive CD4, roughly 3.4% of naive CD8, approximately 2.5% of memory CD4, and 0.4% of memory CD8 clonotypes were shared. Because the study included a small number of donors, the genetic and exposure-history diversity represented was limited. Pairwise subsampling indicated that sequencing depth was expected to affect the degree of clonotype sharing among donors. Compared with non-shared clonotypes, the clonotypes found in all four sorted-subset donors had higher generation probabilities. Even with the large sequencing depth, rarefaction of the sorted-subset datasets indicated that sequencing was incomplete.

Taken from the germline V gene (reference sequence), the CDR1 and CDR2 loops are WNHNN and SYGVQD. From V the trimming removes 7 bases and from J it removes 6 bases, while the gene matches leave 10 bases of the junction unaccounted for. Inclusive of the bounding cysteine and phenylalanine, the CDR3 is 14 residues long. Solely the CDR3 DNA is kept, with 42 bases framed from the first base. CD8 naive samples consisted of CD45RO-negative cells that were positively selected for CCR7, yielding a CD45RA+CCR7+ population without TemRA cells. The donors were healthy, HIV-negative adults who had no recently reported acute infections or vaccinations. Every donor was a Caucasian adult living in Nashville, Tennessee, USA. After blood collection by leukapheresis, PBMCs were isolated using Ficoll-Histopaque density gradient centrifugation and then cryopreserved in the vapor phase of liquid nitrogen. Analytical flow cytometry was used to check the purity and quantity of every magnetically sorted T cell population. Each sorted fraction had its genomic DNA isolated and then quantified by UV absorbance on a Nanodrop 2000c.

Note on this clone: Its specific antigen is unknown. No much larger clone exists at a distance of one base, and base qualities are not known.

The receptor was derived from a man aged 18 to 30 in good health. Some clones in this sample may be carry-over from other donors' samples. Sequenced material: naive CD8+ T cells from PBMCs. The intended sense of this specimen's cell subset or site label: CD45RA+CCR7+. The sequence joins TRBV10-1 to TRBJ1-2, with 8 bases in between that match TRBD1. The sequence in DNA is TGCGCCAGCACCGATAAAACAGGGGGAGATGGCTACACCTTC. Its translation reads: CASTDKTGGDGYTF.